These 14 T cell receptor beta chains came from one sample sequenced in a study of T cells in Graves' hyperthyroidism and ophthalmopathy. Amplification of TCR beta CDR3 regions was performed using RNA transcripts as template. RT-PCR in the first round (using the HTBI primer set) targeted the TCR CDR3. TCRdb called the multiplex PCR reads again in MiXCR, with one record for every CDR3 protein. Here the sample spans a few hundred thousand distinct CDR3 sequences, approximately 15% being singletons. Sequenced material: blood. The origin of the receptors is a woman under 40 with Graves' hyperthyroidism.

The table lists this clonotype with many counts. The chain carries TRBV4-2 and TRBJ1-5; a weak D match, TRBD1 (6 bases). This CDR3 has 16 residues. Germline CDR1 is LGHNA and CDR2 is YNFKEQ. V lost 1 base and J 3 bases, leaving 13 bases between the germline ends. CDR3 amino acids: CASSQVGGGSNQPQHF. Here the CDR3 DNA reads TGTGCCAGCAGCCAAGTCGGGGGGGGCTCCAATCAGCCCCAGCATTTT.

In this sample, this clonotype turned up many times. This chain uses TRBV29-1 with TRBJ1-2, with TRBD1 identical over 7 bases. The CDR3 totals 11 residues. CDR1 and CDR2 from the germline V gene are SQVTM and ANQGSEA. V lost 7 bases to trimming and J lost 5 bases; unmatched junction nucleotides: 4. The CDR3: CSGQGQYGYTF. CDR3 in DNA: TGCAGCGGACAGGGACAGTATGGCTACACCTTC.

This clonotype came up a few times. The V call is TRBV18, the J call TRBJ1-1; no definite D call. Germline loops: CDR1 KGHSH, CDR2 LQKENI. The CDR3 is 14 residues long. Trimming removed 4 bases at V and 0 bases at J, with 9 bases between. CDR3 region: CASSRVRMNTEAFF. For the CDR3, the DNA is TGTGCCAGCTCACGGGTCCGCATGAACACTGAAGCTTTCTTT. Full variable domain (rest looked up from reference TRBV18 and TRBJ1-1): NAGVMQNPRHLVRRRGQEARLRCSPMKGHSHVYWYRQLPEEGLKFMVYLQKENIIDESGMPKERFSAEFPKEGPSILRIQQVVRGDSAAYFCASSRVRMNTEAFFGQGTRLTVV.

The CDR3 loop reads CASSLPGRKNYGYTF. In DNA, the CDR3 is TGCGCCAGCAGCTTGCCGGGACGAAAAAACTATGGCTACACCTTC. J is TRBJ1-2 and V is TRBV5-1; the D gene is possibly TRBD1 (5 bases). With 1 base removed from V and 2 bases from J, the gap between germline ends came to 12 bases. The CDR3 is 15 residues long. CDR1 SGHRS and CDR2 YFSETQ come from the germline V gene.

In its sample, this clonotype was seen a few times. This chain links TRBV15 with TRBJ2-7; no firm D call. Between the trimmed V and J ends, which lost 0 bases and 3 bases, there was a span of 9 bases. The CDR3 covers 14 residues. Germline loops: CDR1 LNHNV, CDR2 YYDKDF (reference sequence). The CDR3 bases are TGTGCCACCAGCAGAGACCGCAAGAACTACGAGCAGTACTTC. It translates to CATSRDRKNYEQYF.

This clonotype was observed many times. This chain uses TRBV12-3 or TRBV12-4 with TRBJ2-7; D ambiguous. V gave up 2 bases and J gave up 5 bases, with 13 bases separating them. The CDR3 runs 14 residues. CDR3 DNA: TGTGCCAGCAGTTTACGGGCGGCTGGTCACGAGCAGTACTTC. As protein: CASSLRAAGHEQYF.

This clonotype was seen ten or more times. The CDR3 reads CASSSPRGDLNTEAFF. CDR3 coding DNA: TGTGCCAGCAGTTCGCCCCGGGGGGATCTGAACACTGAAGCTTTCTTT. The chain combines TRBV12-3 or TRBV12-4 with TRBJ1-1, with D tentatively TRBD1 (5 bases). The CDR3 consists of 16 residues. The V and J ends lost 4 bases and 0 bases respectively, with 15 bases between them.

This clonotype was seen a few times. The chain has TRBV6-1 and TRBJ2-7, with 12 bases aligning to TRBD1. From germline, CDR1 is MNHNS and CDR2 SASEGT. The CDR3 has 19 amino acids. V shed 3 bases and J 0 bases; nucleotides not matched to a gene: 12. Here the CDR3 reads CASSDRDRGRGRHSYEQYF. In nucleotides, the CDR3 is TGTGCCAGCAGTGACCGGGACAGGGGGCGAGGCCGTCACTCCTACGAGCAGTACTTC.

This clonotype was recorded at least ten times. The chain employs TRBV20-1 and TRBJ2-3, with 10 bases aligning to TRBD2. Germline CDR1 DFQATT, CDR2 SNEGSKA (reference sequence). The V segment lost 5 bases and the J segment 9 bases; nucleotides outside the gene matches: 8. CDR3 length equals 13 residues. CDR3 residues: CSAHLPTSGTQYF. CDR3 bases: TGCAGTGCTCACCTTCCGACTAGCGGGACGCAGTATTTT.

At least ten counts were recorded for this clonotype. The V gene is TRBV6-1, the J gene TRBJ2-7; D perhaps matches TRBD1 (5 bases). Germline loops: CDR1 MNHNS, CDR2 SASEGT. The V gene lost 3 bases and the J gene lost 3 bases, with 12 bases spanning the gap. The CDR3 has 14 amino acids. The CDR3 coding sequence is TGTGCCAGCAGTGATCCTGGACAAAGCTACGAGCAGTACTTC. Translated, it gives CASSDPGQSYEQYF.

Note on this clonotype: An end of the junction differs from the germline gene, which may be a read error. This chain uses TRBV2 with TRBJ1-1; no reliable D call. CDR1 SNHLY and CDR2 FYNNEI come from the germline V gene. The CDR3 runs 14 residues. The chain's CDR3 is CAISESRGSTEALF. The CDR3 coding sequence is TGTGCCATCAGTGAGTCAAGAGGGAGCACTGAAGCTCTCTTT.

This clonotype was detected ten times or more. The V gene is TRBV5-1, the J gene TRBJ2-1; 8 bases line up with TRBD2. The J segment lost 0 bases and the V segment lost 2 bases, leaving 4 bases of the junction unmatched. Germline lookup yields CDR1 SGHRS and CDR2 YFSETQ. The CDR3 consists of 16 residues. CDR3 sequence: CASSFASGSSYNEQFF. DNA of the CDR3: TGCGCCAGCAGCTTCGCCAGCGGGAGCTCCTACAATGAGCAGTTCTTC.

This clonotype occurred a few times. The gene calls are TRBV6-1 and TRBJ2-2, with TRBD2 identical over 13 bases. The CDR3 length is 16 residues. J was trimmed by 5 bases and V by 1 base; bases with no gene match: 1. Germline values: CDR1 MNHNS, CDR2 SASEGT. This CDR3 reads CASSEGTSGRTGELFF. In DNA form, the CDR3 reads TGTGCCAGCAGTGAAGGGACTAGCGGGAGAACCGGGGAGCTGTTTTTT.

This chain connects TRBV29-1 to TRBJ2-5; D not certain. The CDR3 is 12 residues long. CDR1 and CDR2 (germline): SQVTM, ANQGSEA. Trimming stripped 8 bases from V and 4 bases from J, with 14 bases between. CDR3 sequence: CSTSLGAETQYF. In DNA form, the CDR3 reads TGCAGCACCTCTCTTGGCGCAGAGACCCAGTACTTC.